These T cell receptor beta chains were read from a single sample in a study of T cell repertoires in aging, cancer and after chemotherapy. From the multiplex PCR reads, TCRdb called clonotypes with MiXCR, one entry per CDR3 protein. The sample has some 10,000 distinct CDR3 sequences; around 38% are singletons. What was sequenced was blood. All receptors come from a human donor in good health. Both conserved end residues are part of each CDR3. D genes are given only for firm matches. Size is stated for part of the rows, as once, few or many counts, or as a class when the clone is expanded.

-,TRBJ1-3,TRBV12-3/TRBV12-4,-,TGTGCCATCCACAGGGCCTCTGGAAACACCATATATTTT,CAIHRASGNTIYF
TRBD2,TRBJ2-5,TRBV4-2,few,TGTGCCAGCAGCCGGCAGGGACTAGCGGGGGCCCAAGAGACCCAGTACTTC,CASSRQGLAGAQETQYF
-,TRBJ2-3,TRBV24-1,-,TGTGCCACCAGTGAGCCCCGGGAGGATACGCAGTATTTT,CATSEPREDTQYF
TRBD2,TRBJ2-2,TRBV7-3,-,TGTGCCAGCAGCTTAAACCCGGGACTAGCGGGGGTAGTCACCGGGGAGCTGTTTTTT,CASSLNPGLAGVVTGELFF
-,TRBJ1-2,TRBV6-1,-,TGTGCCAGCAGTGTAACCATCTATGGCTACACCTTC,CASSVTIYGYTF
-,TRBJ1-4,TRBV5-6,once,TGTGCCAGCAGGGCCTCCTGGGGGCGGGCTAATGAAAAACTGTTTTTT,CASRASWGRANEKLFF
-,TRBJ1-1,TRBV15,few,TGTGCCACCAGTGAGAGGGGGGGTCCGAACACTGAAGCTTTCTTT,CATSERGGPNTEAFF
-,TRBJ2-3,TRBV7-3,few,TGTGCCAGCAGCACGACCTGGGCAGATACGCAGTATTTT,CASSTTWADTQYF
-,TRBJ2-3,TRBV30,-,TGTGCCTGGAAGGAGGGTTCAGATACGCAGTATTTT,CAWKEGSDTQYF
-,TRBJ1-6,TRBV6-1,-,TGTGCCAGCAGTGAGAGACATTATGATTCACCCCTCCACTTT,CASSERHYDSPLHF
TRBD1,TRBJ1-1,TRBV19,few,TGTGCCAGTAGCCGGACAGGGGACACTGAAGCTTTCTTT,CASSRTGDTEAFF
-,TRBJ2-7,TRBV6-1,-,TGTGCCAGCAGTGAAGAGTGGGGGAGCTACGAGCAGTACTTC,CASSEEWGSYEQYF
-,TRBJ1-5,TRBV6-2/TRBV6-3,-,TGTGCCAGCAGGCTTAGGCAGCCCCAGCATTTT,CASRLRQPQHF
-,TRBJ2-5,TRBV20-1,-,TGCAGTGCTAGACTTCAAGAGACCCAGTACTTC,CSARLQETQYF
-,TRBJ2-6,TRBV19,-,TGTGCCACCGGGGGTTTCTCTGGGGCCAACGTCCTGACTTTC,CATGGFSGANVLTF